The rows below give T cell receptor beta chains drawn from one sample of a study of blood T cell repertoires in COVID-19. The table came from immunoSEQ multiplex PCR; TCRdb's copy has only in-frame clones and leaves some out. The table has 40,000 or so clones, just under 85% seen once. Sequencing was performed on peripheral blood. All receptors come from a man between 50 and 59 years old with active COVID-19. Both conserved end residues are part of each CDR3. Each record gives: J gene, clone size, V gene, CDR3 protein. A row's size may be missing; if present it is once, few, many or a size class.

j_gene: TRBJ2-7
abundance: -
v_gene: TRBV4-2
CDR3aa: CASSQGRGAGVREQYF

j_gene: TRBJ2-1
abundance: -
v_gene: TRBV19
CDR3aa: CASTSGSFIGDEQFF

j_gene: TRBJ2-1
abundance: -
v_gene: TRBV7-2
CDR3aa: CASSLSGLYSGRAYEQFF

j_gene: TRBJ1-6
abundance: -
v_gene: TRBV7-6
CDR3aa: CASSIQNRGNSPLHF

j_gene: TRBJ2-7
abundance: -
v_gene: TRBV28
CDR3aa: CASMVFLGAYEQYF

j_gene: TRBJ2-1
abundance: -
v_gene: TRBV19
CDR3aa: CASSVLAGSSYNEQFF

j_gene: TRBJ2-5
abundance: once
v_gene: TRBV19
CDR3aa: CASSIRAGGRQETQYF

j_gene: TRBJ2-1
abundance: -
v_gene: TRBV24-1
CDR3aa: CATSALGTSGEQFF

j_gene: TRBJ2-7
abundance: -
v_gene: TRBV6-5
CDR3aa: CASSYTDTSPYEQYF

j_gene: TRBJ2-1
abundance: -
v_gene: TRBV14
CDR3aa: CASSPRQGATYNEQFF

j_gene: TRBJ2-1
abundance: -
v_gene: TRBV7-2
CDR3aa: CASSIDRVFYNEQFF

j_gene: TRBJ1-1
abundance: -
v_gene: TRBV6-5
CDR3aa: CASSLTTGTGGTEAFF

j_gene: TRBJ1-3
abundance: -
v_gene: TRBV28
CDR3aa: CASTARGTIYF

j_gene: TRBJ2-1
abundance: -
v_gene: TRBV15
CDR3aa: CATSRDIRGGNEQFF

j_gene: TRBJ2-2
abundance: -
v_gene: TRBV13
CDR3aa: CASSPGTGGSGELFF

j_gene: TRBJ1-2
abundance: -
v_gene: TRBV9
CDR3aa: CASSVVGTGNYGYTF

j_gene: TRBJ2-5
abundance: -
v_gene: TRBV6-2/TRBV6-3
CDR3aa: CASSPGSGRGRWETQYF

j_gene: TRBJ2-4
abundance: -
v_gene: TRBV6-2/TRBV6-3
CDR3aa: CASSYSMVTSGRAGTKNIQYF

j_gene: TRBJ2-1
abundance: few
v_gene: TRBV7-9
CDR3aa: CASSLGTSGLSSYNEQFF

j_gene: TRBJ2-1
abundance: -
v_gene: TRBV7-3
CDR3aa: CASSSGLADEQFF

j_gene: TRBJ1-3
abundance: -
v_gene: TRBV18
CDR3aa: CASSVQGASGNTIYF

j_gene: TRBJ1-2
abundance: -
v_gene: TRBV19
CDR3aa: CASSIESRGRDGYTF

j_gene: TRBJ1-2
abundance: -
v_gene: TRBV6-2/TRBV6-3
CDR3aa: CASSYSGRDYGYTF

j_gene: TRBJ2-5
abundance: -
v_gene: TRBV5-1
CDR3aa: CASSLGDRVEAGETQYF

j_gene: TRBJ2-1
abundance: once
v_gene: TRBV9
CDR3aa: CASSVVPAGMYNEQFF

j_gene: TRBJ2-3
abundance: -
v_gene: TRBV6-1
CDR3aa: CASSELAGGPDTQYF

j_gene: TRBJ2-4
abundance: -
v_gene: TRBV20-1
CDR3aa: CSASPNRVLAKNIQYF